A selection of T cell receptor beta chains follows, all from one sample in a study of shared clonotypes between healthy human individuals. TCRdb's copy holds only in-frame clones and misses some; the assay was immunoSEQ multiplex PCR. The sample comprises about 1.1 million clones, 77% of which are singletons, and 0.89% rests with the top ten. Sequencing was performed on memory CD4+ T cells from PBMCs. These receptors were obtained from a man between 18 and 35 years old in good health. Some clones in this sample may be carry-over from other donors' samples. Each CDR3 is given with its conserved first and last residue. Each record gives: clone size, V gene, J gene, D gene, CDR3 protein, CDR3 DNA. D genes are given only for firm matches. Size values are once, few and many counts, or a class for expanded clones, and some rows have none.

once	TRBV7-9	TRBJ2-6	NA	CASSLQGAGANVLTF	TGTGCCAGCAGCTTACAGGGTGCTGGGGCCAACGTCCTGACTTTC
NA	TRBV7-9	TRBJ2-1	TRBD1	CASSLAGQGSNEQFF	TGTGCCAGCAGCTTAGCGGGACAGGGAAGCAATGAGCAGTTCTTC
once	TRBV19	TRBJ2-3	NA	CASSIKPETDTQYF	TGTGCCAGTAGTATAAAGCCGGAGACAGATACGCAGTATTTT
NA	TRBV7-9	TRBJ2-5	NA	CASSLNSVETQYF	TGTGCCAGCAGCTTAAATAGTGTTGAGACCCAGTACTTC
few	TRBV5-1	TRBJ1-1	TRBD1	CASAYRQGNTEAFF	TGCGCCAGCGCATATCGACAGGGAAACACTGAAGCTTTCTTT
NA	TRBV7-9	TRBJ1-4	NA	CASSYTEKLFF	TGTGCCAGCAGCTATACTGAAAAACTGTTTTTT
NA	TRBV2	TRBJ2-3	TRBD2	CASSDGSGRAIDTQYF	TGTGCCAGCAGTGACGGGAGCGGGAGAGCCATAGATACGCAGTATTTT
NA	TRBV6-1	TRBJ1-5	NA	CASREQPVENQPQHF	TGTGCCAGCAGAGAACAGCCAGTTGAAAATCAGCCCCAGCATTTT
NA	TRBV10-1	TRBJ2-1	NA	CASSEQTDNNEQFF	TGCGCCAGCAGTGAACAGACAGATAACAATGAGCAGTTCTTC
few	TRBV2	TRBJ2-5	NA	CASSEIETQETQYF	TGTGCCAGCAGTGAAATAGAGACCCAAGAGACCCAGTACTTC
few	TRBV29-1	TRBJ1-2	NA	CSAETGDYGYTF	TGCAGCGCCGAAACGGGGGACTATGGCTACACCTTC
NA	TRBV10-3	TRBJ1-3	NA	CAIGQSGNTIYF	TGTGCCATAGGACAGTCTGGAAACACCATATATTTT
NA	TRBV28	TRBJ1-1	NA	CASSFGVQEAFF	TGTGCCAGCAGTTTCGGGGTCCAGGAGGCTTTCTTT
NA	TRBV18	TRBJ2-1	TRBD2	CASSLASGIGNEQFF	TGTGCCAGCTCACTCGCTAGCGGGATCGGGAATGAGCAGTTCTTC
NA	TRBV27	TRBJ2-7	NA	CASSSMDSYEQYF	TGTGCCAGCAGTTCCATGGATTCCTACGAGCAGTACTTC
once	TRBV7-3	TRBJ2-7	TRBD1	CASSVRQGTEQYF	TGTGCCAGCAGCGTACGACAGGGGACCGAGCAGTACTTC
NA	TRBV6-5	TRBJ1-1	NA	CASFRGENTEAFF	TGTGCCAGCTTCAGAGGGGAGAACACTGAAGCTTTCTTT
many	TRBV4-1	TRBJ2-1	NA	CASSQGGSSYNEQFF	TGCGCCAGCAGCCAAGGGGGGAGCTCCTACAATGAGCAGTTCTTC
NA	TRBV7-3	TRBJ1-1	NA	CASSLSPRDGSSAFF	TGTGCCAGCAGCTTGAGCCCCCGGGACGGGTCGTCTGCTTTCTTT
NA	TRBV28	TRBJ2-5	NA	CASSREETQYF	TGTGCCAGCAGCCGGGAAGAGACCCAGTACTTC
NA	TRBV7-6	TRBJ2-7	TRBD2	CASSFQTSGLPYEQYF	TGTGCCAGCAGCTTCCAGACTAGCGGGTTGCCCTACGAGCAGTACTTC
NA	TRBV5-1	TRBJ1-2	NA	CASSLTGNERGYTF	TGCGCCAGCAGCTTGACAGGGAACGAACGTGGCTACACCTTC
NA	TRBV2	TRBJ1-1	NA	CASSDSLIAEAFF	TGTGCCAGCAGTGACAGCCTAATAGCTGAAGCTTTCTTT
once	TRBV27	TRBJ1-3	TRBD1	CASSPGTGNGNTIYF	TGTGCCAGCAGTCCCGGGACAGGGAATGGAAACACCATATATTTT
NA	TRBV7-2	TRBJ2-4	NA	CASSWGQIGEDIQYF	TGTGCCAGCAGCTGGGGGCAGATCGGTGAAGACATTCAGTACTTC
NA	TRBV14	TRBJ2-1	TRBD2	CASSQDGGGPREQFF	TGTGCCAGCAGCCAAGACGGGGGAGGGCCCCGTGAGCAGTTCTTC
NA	TRBV5-1	TRBJ2-1	TRBD2	CASSHSGGLAGGGEQFF	TGCGCCAGCAGCCACTCCGGGGGACTAGCGGGAGGAGGTGAGCAGTTCTTC
once	TRBV5-1	TRBJ1-4	NA	CASSLVSGGATNEKLFF	TGCGCCAGCAGCTTGGTTTCCGGGGGCGCAACTAATGAAAAACTGTTTTTT
NA	TRBV29-1	TRBJ2-3	TRBD2	CSVTSGIDTQYF	TGCAGCGTTACTAGCGGGATAGATACGCAGTATTTT
NA	TRBV28	TRBJ2-1	NA	CASRPDGYNEQFF	TGTGCCAGCAGACCCGACGGCTACAATGAGCAGTTCTTC
NA	TRBV5-5	TRBJ1-3	NA	CASSLVSAKRDTIYF	TGTGCCAGCAGCTTGGTGTCAGCAAAACGGGACACCATATATTTT
NA	TRBV28	TRBJ2-5	NA	CASRYHRVQETQYF	TGTGCCAGCAGATACCACAGGGTCCAAGAGACCCAGTACTTC
NA	TRBV18	TRBJ1-4	NA	CASSLTTGLGEEKLFF	TGTGCCAGCTCCCTCACCACGGGCCTAGGGGAGGAAAAACTGTTTTTT
once	TRBV28	TRBJ2-1	TRBD2	CASSSPGLAGDEQFF	TGTGCCAGCAGTTCCCCGGGACTAGCGGGAGATGAGCAGTTCTTC
NA	TRBV5-1	TRBJ2-2	TRBD1	CASRWGQGEAGELFF	TGCGCCAGCAGATGGGGACAGGGTGAGGCCGGGGAGCTGTTTTTT
NA	TRBV28	TRBJ2-7	TRBD1	CASSPGTGSYEQYF	TGTGCCAGCAGTCCCGGGACAGGATCCTACGAGCAGTACTTC
NA	TRBV7-9	TRBJ2-3	TRBD2	CASSLSHREVSTDTQYF	TGTGCCAGCAGCTTAAGTCATCGGGAGGTTAGCACAGATACGCAGTATTTT
NA	TRBV28	TRBJ1-2	TRBD1	CASRNPTGMGGYTF	TGTGCCAGCAGGAATCCGACAGGGATGGGTGGCTACACCTTC
NA	TRBV6-1	TRBJ2-1	TRBD1	CASSLGQGGNEQFF	TGTGCCAGCAGCCTCGGACAGGGGGGCAATGAGCAGTTCTTC
few	TRBV5-1	TRBJ2-1	NA	CASSFYAYNEQFF	TGCGCCAGCAGCTTTTACGCATACAATGAGCAGTTCTTC
many	TRBV6-1	TRBJ1-4	NA	CASSEGTVEVEKLFF	TGTGCCAGCAGTGAAGGCACGGTAGAAGTTGAAAAACTGTTTTTT
NA	TRBV6-6	TRBJ1-5	NA	CASSSPGGTSQPQHF	TGTGCCAGCAGCTCACCGGGAGGGACTAGTCAGCCCCAGCATTTT
NA	TRBV5-1	TRBJ2-5	NA	CASSLVGQGGETQYF	TGCGCCAGCAGCTTGGTGGGCCAGGGGGGAGAGACCCAGTACTTC
NA	TRBV5-1	TRBJ2-3	NA	CASSLVFALTLTDTQYF	TGCGCCAGCAGCTTGGTTTTCGCACTCACCCTCACAGATACGCAGTATTTT
once	TRBV27	TRBJ2-3	TRBD2	CASSRKGLADTDTQYF	TGTGCCAGCAGTCGCAAGGGACTAGCGGACACAGATACGCAGTATTTT
NA	TRBV28	TRBJ1-2	NA	CASRRPRGYGYTF	TGTGCCAGCAGAAGGCCGAGGGGCTATGGCTACACCTTC
NA	TRBV7-3	TRBJ1-1	NA	CASSSQGVTEAFF	TGTGCCAGCAGCTCCCAAGGGGTAACTGAAGCTTTCTTT
NA	TRBV7-2	TRBJ1-5	NA	CASSLDGRAGPQHF	TGTGCCAGCAGCTTAGACGGGAGGGCAGGGCCCCAGCATTTT
NA	TRBV25-1	TRBJ1-4	NA	CASSEVAGINEKLFF	TGTGCCAGCAGTGAAGTTGCCGGCATTAATGAAAAACTGTTTTTT
NA	TRBV7-9	TRBJ1-4	NA	CASSSRGTDEKLFF	TGTGCCAGCAGCTCCCGGGGAACCGATGAAAAACTGTTTTTT